The 23 T cell receptor beta chains in this list originate from one sample, sequenced in a study of T cell repertoires in cytomegalovirus infection. TCRdb ran MiXCR on the reads and lists one entry per CDR3 protein. The data show approximately 990,000 distinct CDR3 sequences, with around 29% seen just once and around an eighth held by the top ten. The antigens these receptors bind are not known. Sample: cultured CD8+ T cells from PBMCs, taken from culture after CMV antigen stimulation. These receptors were collected from a human donor in good health (CMV status not recorded). Some clones in this sample may be carry-over from other donors' samples.

This clonotype was counted once. V usage is TRBV6-5 and J usage is TRBJ2-2; 11 nucleotides match TRBD1. The length of the CDR3 is 13 residues. Germline V gene data show CDR1 as MNHEY and CDR2 as SVGAGI. The CDR3 coding sequence is TGTGTCTCGGGGACAGGGGGCACCGGGGAGCTGTTTTTT. Its translation: CVSGTGGTGELFF.

This rearrangement joins TRBV27 to TRBJ2-5; D possibly corresponds to TRBD2 (6 bases). Trimming left V 1 base short and J 3 bases short, with 12 bases between. This CDR3 has 15 amino acids. Germline CDR1 is MNHEY and CDR2 is SMNVEV (reference sequence). CDR3 amino acids: CASSLYVGGKETQYF. Written as DNA, the CDR3 is TGTGCCAGCAGTTTATACGTTGGGGGGAAAGAGACCCAGTACTTC.

The gene calls are TRBV7-8 and TRBJ2-3; TRBD2 matches 9 bases. The CDR3 totals 16 residues. V was clipped by 5 bases and J by 4 bases; unmatched bases: 10. Germline values: CDR1 SGHVS, CDR2 FQNEAQ. CDR3 bases: TGTGCCAGCAGCCCAGGTGCGGGGGGGGGCTCAGATACGCAGTATTTT. Translation gives CASSPGAGGGSDTQYF.

In its sample, this clonotype was seen a few times. J is TRBJ2-1 and V is TRBV7-9; D is unresolved. V dropped 5 bases and J dropped 4 bases, with 15 bases sitting between them. The CDR3 has 15 amino acids. CDR1 and CDR2 from the germline V gene are SEHNR and FQNEAQ (reference sequence). CDR3 sequence: CASSPGDTRYNEQFF. The CDR3 bases are TGTGCCAGCAGCCCCGGTGATACCAGATACAATGAGCAGTTCTTC. The full variable domain, its missing parts supplied by reference TRBV7-9 and TRBJ2-1, is DTGVSQNPRHKITKRGQNVTFRCDPISEHNRLYWYRQTLGQGPEFLTYFQNEAQLEKSRLLSDRFSAERPKGSFSTLEIQRTEQGDSAMYLCASSPGDTRYNEQFFGPGTRLTVL.

The V call is TRBV7-6, the J call TRBJ2-7; D not resolved. The V end was cut by 1 base, the J end by 6 bases, with 13 bases between. This CDR3 contains 14 residues. Germline V gives CDR1 SGHVS, CDR2 FNYEAQ. The CDR3 is CASSLVKANFEQYF. CDR3 bases: TGTGCCAGCAGCTTAGTTAAGGCCAATTTCGAGCAGTACTTC. Variable domain in full (rest from reference TRBV7-6 and TRBJ2-7): GAGVSQSPRYKVTKRGQDVALRCDPISGHVSLYWYRQALGQGPEFLTYFNYEAQQDKSGLPNDRFSAERPEGSISTLTIQRTEQRDSAMYRCASSLVKANFEQYFGPGTRLTVT.

V and J are TRBV11-2 and TRBJ2-7; possible D gene TRBD2, 5 bases. Trimming took 5 bases from V and 5 from J, leaving 13 bases between them. The CDR3 extends over 13 amino acids. Germline V lookup: CDR1 SGHAT, CDR2 FQNNGV. In DNA, the CDR3 is TGTGCCAGCAGCCCTCCTGGGCGGGACGAGCAGTACGTC. Protein product: CASSPPGRDEQYV.

The chain recombines TRBV6-2 or TRBV6-3 with TRBJ2-1; 9 nucleotides line up with TRBD2. V gave up 6 bases and J gave up 9 bases; unmatched junction bases: 18. This CDR3 is 17 amino acids long. The V gene's germline CDR1 is MNHEY and CDR2 SVGEGT. The CDR3 loop reads CASRTLKWAGGPVEQFF. DNA of the CDR3: TGTGCCAGCAGGACGCTTAAATGGGCGGGGGGGCCAGTTGAGCAGTTCTTC.

A few counts support this clonotype. This chain joins TRBV6-6 and TRBJ1-5; D unclear. Trimming took 0 bases from V and 7 from J, leaving 10 bases between them. The CDR3 is 14 residues long. CDR1 and CDR2 from the germline V gene are MNHNY and SVGAGI (reference sequence). CDR3 sequence: CASSYSNQAQPQHF. CDR3 bases: TGTGCCAGCAGTTACTCGAACCAGGCACAGCCCCAGCATTTT.

This clonotype has ten or more counts. This chain connects TRBV7-8 to TRBJ1-5; D is perhaps TRBD1 (6 bases). CDR1 and CDR2 from the germline V gene are SGHVS and FQNEAQ. Deletions cut 1 base from V and 6 bases from J, with 19 bases between. CDR3 length: 17 residues. The CDR3 DNA reads as TGTGCCAGCAGCTTAGTTCCCGGGGGCGCCTTCTTTCAGCCCCAGCATTTT. This translates into CASSLVPGGAFFQPQHF.

This clonotype was seen more than once but under ten times. The rearrangement uses TRBV27 and TRBJ1-1; a weak D match, TRBD1 (5 bases). Trimming stripped 0 bases from V and 4 bases from J, with 12 bases between. Germline CDR1 is MNHEY and CDR2 is SMNVEV (reference sequence). The CDR3 covers 15 residues. The CDR3 spells CASSLSPGRGTEAFF. CDR3 nucleotides: TGTGCCAGCAGTTTATCCCCGGGTAGGGGCACTGAAGCTTTCTTT.

This chain connects TRBV6-1 to TRBJ2-3; the match to TRBD1 covers 9 bases. This CDR3 contains 15 residues. V lost 7 bases, J lost 6 bases, and 11 bases stayed unmatched. The germline V gene encodes CDR1 MNHNS and CDR2 SASEGT. Here the CDR3 DNA reads TGTGCCAGCAAGTGGAGACAGGGGGTGGCCGATACGCAGTATTTT. Its translation is CASKWRQGVADTQYF.

This chain uses TRBV5-6 with TRBJ2-1; 10 bases line up with TRBD2. The CDR3 contains 15 residues. With V trimmed by 2 bases and J by 7 bases, 6 bases remained unmatched. Germline V gene data show CDR1 as SGHDT and CDR2 as YYEEEE. CDR3 residues: CASSFSGGITNEQFF. For the CDR3, the DNA is TGTGCCAGCAGCTTTAGCGGGGGGATTACAAATGAGCAGTTCTTC.

In its sample, this clonotype was seen a few times. The chain joins TRBV15 to TRBJ1-3, with D possibly being TRBD1 (5 bases). CDR3 length: 16 amino acids. Trimming stripped 5 bases from V and 0 bases from J, with 14 bases between. CDR1 LNHNV and CDR2 YYDKDF come from the germline V gene (reference sequence). CDR3 protein: CATSRGKGYSGNTIYF. CDR3 sequence (DNA): TGTGCCACCAGCCGGGGGAAGGGATACTCTGGAAACACCATATATTTT.

The chain is built from TRBV28 and TRBJ1-1, with D tentatively TRBD1 (6 bases). V lost 6 bases and J lost 3, with 23 bases in between. The CDR3 loop spans 17 amino acids. Germline V gene data show CDR1 as MDHEN and CDR2 as SYDVKM. The CDR3 region has the DNA TGTGCCAGCAGCCCCCTAGGCGGGGGCCCCGAGTACACTGAAGCTTTCTTT. It encodes CASSPLGGGPEYTEAFF.

This clonotype was counted between two and nine times. The chain has TRBV24-1 and TRBJ1-2; D remains ambiguous. The V end was cut by 3 bases, the J end by 8 bases, with 21 bases between. This CDR3 has 16 residues. Germline CDR1 reads KGHDR; CDR2 reads SFDVKD. The CDR3 loop is CATSDDKILKGEGYTF. The CDR3 DNA is TGTGCCACCAGTGATGATAAAATTCTTAAGGGAGAAGGCTACACCTTC.

The rearrangement uses TRBV20-1 and TRBJ2-7; D is unclear. V was trimmed by 4 bases and J by 4 bases, leaving 20 bases between them. The CDR3 runs to 15 residues. Germline lookup yields CDR1 DFQATT and CDR2 SNEGSKA (reference sequence). The CDR3 DNA reads TGCAGTGCTATCCCTGATTCGTATAGCCTATACGAGCAGTACGTC. Encoded protein: CSAIPDSYSLYEQYV.

The chain links TRBV6-1 to TRBJ2-7, with TRBD1 matching over 7 bases. The germline CDR1 and CDR2 sequences are MNHNS and SASEGT. V shed 2 bases and J 6 bases; nucleotides not matched to a gene: 4. The CDR3 is made up of 13 amino acids. CDR3 sequence: CASSESDRSEQYF. Written as DNA, the CDR3 is TGTGCCAGCAGTGAATCGGACAGGTCCGAGCAGTACTTC.

Remarks on this clonotype: The CDR3 does not close with the conserved phenylalanine or tryptophan, likely indicating a read error. The CDR3 loop is CASSGGGSYNEQFS. The DNA of the CDR3 is TGTGCCAGCAGTGGAGGGGGTTCTTACAATGAGCAGTTCTCC. V gene TRBV2 combines with J gene TRBJ2-1, with TRBD1 as a possible D gene (6 bases). Germline V gene sequence: CDR1 SNHLY, CDR2 FYNNEI. The length of the CDR3 is 14 residues. Trimming left V 4 bases short and J 4 bases short, with 11 bases between.

This clonotype was recorded a few times. The V call is TRBV28, the J call TRBJ1-1; no definite D call. Germline V CDR1 and CDR2: MDHEN, SYDVKM. There are 14 residues in the CDR3. V was pared by 3 bases and J by 3 bases, with 11 bases between. Here the CDR3 DNA reads TGTGCCAGCAGTTTCATGGCTTGGGACACTGAAGCTTTCTTT. It yields the protein CASSFMAWDTEAFF.

The CDR3 DNA sequence: TGTGCCAGCAGTAAAACTAGCGGGGGGTCAATGAACACCGGGGAGCTGTTTTTT. It yields the protein CASSKTSGGSMNTGELFF. V is TRBV12-3 or TRBV12-4 and J is TRBJ2-2; 12 nucleotides align to TRBD2. This CDR3 has 18 residues. V trimming: 5 bases; J trimming: 1 base; junction bases outside the gene matches: 8.

This clonotype has more than one count but fewer than ten. J is TRBJ1-1 and V is TRBV27; maybe TRBD1 (5 bases). The CDR3 sequence is 14 residues long. Germline loops: CDR1 MNHEY, CDR2 SMNVEV (reference sequence). V was cut by 8 bases and J by 0 bases, with 13 bases left in between. Here the CDR3 DNA reads TGTGCCAGCCGAGTGACAGCTATGAACACTGAAGCTTTCTTT. It encodes CASRVTAMNTEAFF.

The genes are TRBV27 and TRBJ2-2, with 9 bases lining up with TRBD2. Trimming took 2 bases from V and 7 from J; bases not matched to a gene: 2. The CDR3 has 14 residues. The germline V gene has CDR1 MNHEY and CDR2 SMNVEV (reference sequence). Written as DNA, the CDR3 is TGTGCCAGCAGTTTAAGCGGGGGGTTCGGGGAGCTGTTTTTT. Its translation is CASSLSGGFGELFF.

The chain employs TRBV11-1 and TRBJ1-1; tentatively, D is TRBD1 (6 bases). This CDR3 spans 18 amino acids. The germline gives CDR1 SGHAT, CDR2 FQDESV (reference sequence). The V end was cut by 4 bases, the J end by 0 bases, with 21 bases between. CDR3 in amino acids: CASSSERWETGLNTEAFF. In nucleotides, the CDR3 is TGTGCCAGCAGCTCCGAGAGATGGGAGACAGGTTTGAACACTGAAGCTTTCTTT.